This T cell receptor beta chain was recorded in a study of breast tumors, draining lymph nodes, adjacent tissues. Study-wide points: Tumor repertoires ranked between lymph nodes and nontumor tissue in diversity, with V and J gene preferences. Tumor and nontumor repertoires were significantly more similar in luminal-like than in basal-like breast cancer. Findings are consistent with lymph node origin and intratumoral expansion of most tumor T cells.

TCRdb ran MiXCR on the multiplex PCR reads and lists one entry per CDR3 protein. This sample yields approximately 13,000 distinct CDR3 sequences, of which roughly three fifths are seen a single time; approximately 30% belongs to the top ten. The CDR3 extends over 13 amino acids. From germline, CDR1 is MNHNY and CDR2 SVGAGI (reference sequence). V lost 8 bases and J 0 bases, leaving 7 bases between the germline ends. This clonotype was detected ten times or more. Its target is unknown. Since a much larger clone is just one base distant, this may be a read error. V usage is TRBV6-6 and J usage is TRBJ2-2; D gene unclear. Sequencing was performed on tumor-adjacent breast tissue. The source is a female donor with breast cancer. Some clones in this sample may be carry-over from other donors' samples. The CDR3 DNA reads as TGTGCCAGCGGGCGCGCGAACACCGGGGAGCTGTTTTTT. Its protein is CASGRANTGELFF.